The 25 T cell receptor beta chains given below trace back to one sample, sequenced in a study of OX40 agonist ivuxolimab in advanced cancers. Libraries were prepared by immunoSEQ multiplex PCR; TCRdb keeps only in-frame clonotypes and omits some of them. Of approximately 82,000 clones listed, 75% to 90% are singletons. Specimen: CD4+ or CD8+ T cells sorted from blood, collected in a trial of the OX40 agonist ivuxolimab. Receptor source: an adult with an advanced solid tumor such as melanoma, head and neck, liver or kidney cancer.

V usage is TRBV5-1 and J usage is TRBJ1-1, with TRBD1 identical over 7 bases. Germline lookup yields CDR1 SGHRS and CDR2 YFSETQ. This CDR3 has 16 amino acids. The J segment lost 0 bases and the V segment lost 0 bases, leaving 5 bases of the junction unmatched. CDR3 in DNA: TGCGCCAGCAGCTTGGGGGACAGACTCATGAACACTGAAGCTTTCTTT. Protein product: CASSLGDRLMNTEAFF.

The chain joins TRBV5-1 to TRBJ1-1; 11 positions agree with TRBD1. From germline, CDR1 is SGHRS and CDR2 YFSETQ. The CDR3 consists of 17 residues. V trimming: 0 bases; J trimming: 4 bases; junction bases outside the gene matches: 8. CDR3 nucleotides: TGCGCCAGCAGCTTGGAAGGACAGGGGGCTAGTGGCACTGAAGCTTTCTTT. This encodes CASSLEGQGASGTEAFF.

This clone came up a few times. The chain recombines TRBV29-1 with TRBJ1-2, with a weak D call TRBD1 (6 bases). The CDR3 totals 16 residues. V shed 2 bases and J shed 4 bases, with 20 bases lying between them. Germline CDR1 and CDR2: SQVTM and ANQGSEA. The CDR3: CSVENRDRPECYGYTF. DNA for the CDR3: TGCAGCGTTGAAAACAGAGACAGGCCGGAGTGCTATGGCTACACCTTC. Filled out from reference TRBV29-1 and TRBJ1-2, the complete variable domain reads SAVISQKPSRDICQRGTSLTIQCQVDSQVTMMFWYRQQPGQSLTLIATANQGSEATYESGFVIDKFPISRPNLTFSTLTVSNMSPEDSSIYLCSVENRDRPECYGYTFGSGTRLTVV.

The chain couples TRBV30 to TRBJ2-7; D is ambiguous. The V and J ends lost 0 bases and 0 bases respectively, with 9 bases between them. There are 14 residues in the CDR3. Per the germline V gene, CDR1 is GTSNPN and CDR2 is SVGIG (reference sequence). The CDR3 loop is CAWSVRPGSYEQYF. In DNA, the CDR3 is TGTGCCTGGAGTGTACGGCCGGGCTCCTACGAGCAGTACTTC.

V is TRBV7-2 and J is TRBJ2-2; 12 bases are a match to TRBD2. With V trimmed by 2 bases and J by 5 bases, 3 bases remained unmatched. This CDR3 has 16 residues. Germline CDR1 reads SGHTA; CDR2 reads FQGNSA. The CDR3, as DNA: TGTGCCAGCAGCTTAACTAGCGGGGGGCTGACCGGGGAGCTGTTTTTT. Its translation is CASSLTSGGLTGELFF.

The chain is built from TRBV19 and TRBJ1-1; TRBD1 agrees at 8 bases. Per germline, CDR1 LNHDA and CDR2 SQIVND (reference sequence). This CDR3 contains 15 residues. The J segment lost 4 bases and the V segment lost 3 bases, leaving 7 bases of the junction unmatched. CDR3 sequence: CASSMDRVSGTEAFF. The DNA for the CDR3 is TGTGCCAGTAGTATGGACAGGGTTTCGGGCACTGAAGCTTTCTTT.

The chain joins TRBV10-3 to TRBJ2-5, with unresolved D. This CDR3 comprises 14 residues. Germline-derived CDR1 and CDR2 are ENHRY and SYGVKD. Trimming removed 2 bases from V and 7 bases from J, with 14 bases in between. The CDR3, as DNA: TGTGCCATCAGTGAGGGTACGGTGGGTGGGACCCAGTACTTC. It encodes CAISEGTVGGTQYF.

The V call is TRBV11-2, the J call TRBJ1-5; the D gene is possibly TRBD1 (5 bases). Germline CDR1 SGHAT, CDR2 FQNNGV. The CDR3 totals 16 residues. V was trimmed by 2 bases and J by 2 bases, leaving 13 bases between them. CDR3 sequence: CASSLNSPRGNQPQHF. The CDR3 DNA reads TGTGCCAGCAGCTTAAACTCTCCCAGGGGCAATCAGCCCCAGCATTTT.

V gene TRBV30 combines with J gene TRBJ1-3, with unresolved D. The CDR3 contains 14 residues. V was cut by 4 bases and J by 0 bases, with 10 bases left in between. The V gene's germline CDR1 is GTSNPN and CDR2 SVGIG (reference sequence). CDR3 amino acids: CAWTPIISGNTIYF. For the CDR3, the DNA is TGTGCCTGGACGCCGATTATCTCTGGAAACACCATATATTTT.

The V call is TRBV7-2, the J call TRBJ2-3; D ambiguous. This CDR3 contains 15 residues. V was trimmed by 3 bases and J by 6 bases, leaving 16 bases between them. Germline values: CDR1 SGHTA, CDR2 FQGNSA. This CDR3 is CASSFRWALMDTQYF. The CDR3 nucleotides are TGTGCCAGCAGCTTTAGGTGGGCCTTAATGGATACGCAGTATTTT.

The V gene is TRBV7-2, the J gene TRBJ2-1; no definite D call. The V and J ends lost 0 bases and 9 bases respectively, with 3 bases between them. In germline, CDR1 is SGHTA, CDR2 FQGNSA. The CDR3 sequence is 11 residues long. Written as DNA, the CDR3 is TGTGCCAGCAGCTTAGCGCGTGAGCAGTTCTTC. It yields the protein CASSLAREQFF. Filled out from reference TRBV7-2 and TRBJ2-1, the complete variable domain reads GAGVSQSPSNKVTEKGKDVELRCDPISGHTALYWYRQSLGQGLEFLIYFQGNSAPDKSGLPSDRFSAERTGGSVSTLTIQRTQQEDSAVYLCASSLAREQFFGPGTRLTVL.

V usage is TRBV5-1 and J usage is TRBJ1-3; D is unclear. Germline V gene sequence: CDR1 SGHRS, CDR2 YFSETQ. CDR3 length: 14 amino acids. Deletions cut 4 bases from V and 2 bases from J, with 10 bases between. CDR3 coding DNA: TGCGCCAGCAGCCCCCACGGTGCTGGAAACACCATATATTTT. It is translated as CASSPHGAGNTIYF.

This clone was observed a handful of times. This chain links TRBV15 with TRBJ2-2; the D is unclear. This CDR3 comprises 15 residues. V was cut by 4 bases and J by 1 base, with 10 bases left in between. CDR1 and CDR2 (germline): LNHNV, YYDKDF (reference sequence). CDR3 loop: CATSTRRVNTGELFF. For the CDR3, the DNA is TGTGCCACCAGCACGCGACGGGTGAACACCGGGGAGCTGTTTTTT.

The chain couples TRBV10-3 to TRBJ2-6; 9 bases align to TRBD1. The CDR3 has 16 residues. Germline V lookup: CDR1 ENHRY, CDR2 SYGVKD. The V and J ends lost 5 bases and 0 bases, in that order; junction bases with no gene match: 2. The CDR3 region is CAISPTGGSGANVLTF. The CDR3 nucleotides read TGTGCCATCAGTCCGACAGGGGGCTCTGGGGCCAACGTCCTGACTTTC.

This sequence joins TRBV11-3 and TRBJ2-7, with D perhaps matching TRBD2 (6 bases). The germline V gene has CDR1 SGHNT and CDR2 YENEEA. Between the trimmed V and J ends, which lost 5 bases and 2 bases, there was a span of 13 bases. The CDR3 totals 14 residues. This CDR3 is CASSPSGRAYEQYF. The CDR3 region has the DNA TGTGCCAGCAGCCCGTCCGGGAGAGCCTACGAGCAGTACTTC.

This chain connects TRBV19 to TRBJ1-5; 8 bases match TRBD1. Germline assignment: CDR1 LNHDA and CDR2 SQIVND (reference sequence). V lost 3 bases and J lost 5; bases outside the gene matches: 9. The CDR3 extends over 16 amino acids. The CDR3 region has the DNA TGTGCCAGTAGTATCGCAGGGGACAGGTCCGATCAGCCCCAGCATTTT. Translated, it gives CASSIAGDRSDQPQHF.

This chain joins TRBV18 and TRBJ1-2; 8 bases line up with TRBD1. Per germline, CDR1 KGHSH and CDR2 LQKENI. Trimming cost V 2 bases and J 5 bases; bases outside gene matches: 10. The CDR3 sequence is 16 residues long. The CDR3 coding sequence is TGTGCCAGCTCACCAATCGGACAGGGTAATGGGTATGGCTACACCTTC. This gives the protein CASSPIGQGNGYGYTF.

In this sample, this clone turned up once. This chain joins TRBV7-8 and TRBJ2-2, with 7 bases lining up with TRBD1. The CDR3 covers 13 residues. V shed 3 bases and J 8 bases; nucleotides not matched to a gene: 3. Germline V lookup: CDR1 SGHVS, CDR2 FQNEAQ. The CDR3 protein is CASSFRTGGELFF. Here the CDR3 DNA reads TGTGCCAGCAGCTTTCGGACAGGAGGGGAGCTGTTTTTT.

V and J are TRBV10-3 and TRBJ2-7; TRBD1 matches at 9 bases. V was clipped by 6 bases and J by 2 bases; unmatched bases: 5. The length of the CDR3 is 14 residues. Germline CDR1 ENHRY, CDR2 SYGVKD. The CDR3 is CAIRLGTGTYEQYF. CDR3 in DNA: TGTGCCATCAGGCTAGGGACAGGGACCTACGAGCAGTACTTC.

CDR3 sequence: CASSESGSYNEQFF. CDR3 DNA sequence: TGTGCCAGCAGCGAAAGCGGGAGTTACAATGAGCAGTTCTTC. This chain links TRBV14 with TRBJ2-1, with TRBD2 identical over 8 bases. With V trimmed by 5 bases and J by 4 bases, 4 bases remained unmatched. Germline V gene sequence: CDR1 SGHDN, CDR2 FVKESK. This CDR3 contains 14 residues.

The CDR3 loop reads CASSRQGGLSGYTF. CDR3 nucleotides: TGTGCCAGTAGTCGCCAGGGGGGGTTGAGTGGCTACACCTTC. V is TRBV19 and J is TRBJ1-2; 7 nucleotides line up with TRBD1. The CDR3 sequence is 14 residues long. Germline assignment: CDR1 LNHDA and CDR2 SQIVND (reference sequence). The trim removed 5 bases at V and 7 bases at J, leaving 10 bases unmatched.

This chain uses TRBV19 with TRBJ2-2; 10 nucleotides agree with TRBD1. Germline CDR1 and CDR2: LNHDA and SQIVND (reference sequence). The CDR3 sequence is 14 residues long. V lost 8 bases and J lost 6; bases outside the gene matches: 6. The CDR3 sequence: CASGGTGVPGELFF. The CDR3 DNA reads TGTGCCAGTGGAGGGACAGGGGTTCCCGGGGAGCTGTTTTTT.

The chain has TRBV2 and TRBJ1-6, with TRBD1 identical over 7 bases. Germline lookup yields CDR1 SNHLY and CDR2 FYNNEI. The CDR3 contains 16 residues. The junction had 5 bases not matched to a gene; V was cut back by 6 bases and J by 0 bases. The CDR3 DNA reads TGTGCCAGCAGGCCGGACAGGAGCTCCTATAATTCACCCCTCCACTTT. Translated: CASRPDRSSYNSPLHF.

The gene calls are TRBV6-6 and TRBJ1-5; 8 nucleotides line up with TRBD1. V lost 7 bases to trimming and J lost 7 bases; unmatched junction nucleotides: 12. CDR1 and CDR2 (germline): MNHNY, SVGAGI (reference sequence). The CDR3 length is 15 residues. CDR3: CASTGQGALRQPQHF. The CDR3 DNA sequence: TGTGCCAGCACCGGCCAGGGGGCGCTGAGACAGCCCCAGCATTTT.

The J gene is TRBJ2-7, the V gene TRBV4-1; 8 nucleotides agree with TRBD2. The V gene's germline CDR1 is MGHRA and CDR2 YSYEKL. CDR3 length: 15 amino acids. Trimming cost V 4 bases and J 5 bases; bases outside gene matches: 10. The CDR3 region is CASSRHAGGLNEQYF. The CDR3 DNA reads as TGCGCCAGCAGCCGGCACGCGGGAGGCTTGAACGAGCAGTACTTC.